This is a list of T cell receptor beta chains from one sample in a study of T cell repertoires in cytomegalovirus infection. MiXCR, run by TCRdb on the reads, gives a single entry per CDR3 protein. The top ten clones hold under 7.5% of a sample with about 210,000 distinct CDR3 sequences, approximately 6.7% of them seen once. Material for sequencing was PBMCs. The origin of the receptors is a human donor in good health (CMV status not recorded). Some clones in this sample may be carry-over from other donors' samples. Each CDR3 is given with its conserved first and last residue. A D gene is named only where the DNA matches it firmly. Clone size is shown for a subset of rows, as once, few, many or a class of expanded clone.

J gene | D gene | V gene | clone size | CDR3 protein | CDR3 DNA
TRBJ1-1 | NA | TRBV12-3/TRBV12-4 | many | CASSFRLGGNTEAFF | TGTGCCAGCAGTTTTCGTTTAGGCGGCAACACTGAAGCTTTCTTT
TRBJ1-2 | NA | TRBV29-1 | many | CSVPGPYGYTF | TGCAGCGTCCCAGGTCCCTATGGCTACACCTTC
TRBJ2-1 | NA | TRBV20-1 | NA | CSARLGTAYNEQFF | TGCAGTGCTAGGCTAGGGACGGCCTACAATGAGCAGTTCTTC
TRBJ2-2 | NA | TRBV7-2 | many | CASSFREVSTGELFF | TGTGCCAGCAGCTTCAGGGAGGTGTCGACCGGGGAGCTGTTTTTT
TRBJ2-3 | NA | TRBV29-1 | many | CSVGGSFGTDTQYF | TGCAGCGTTGGGGGGAGCTTCGGCACAGATACGCAGTATTTT
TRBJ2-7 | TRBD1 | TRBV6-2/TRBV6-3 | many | CASSLTRTGGLYYEQYF | TGTGCCAGCAGTCTCACTCGGACAGGGGGCCTCTACTACGAGCAGTACTTC
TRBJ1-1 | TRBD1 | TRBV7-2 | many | CAASDRGNTEAFF | TGTGCCGCCTCAGACAGGGGGAACACTGAAGCTTTCTTT
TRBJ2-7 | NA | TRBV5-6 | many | CASRSGPHEQYF | TGTGCCAGCAGATCCGGACCCCACGAGCAGTACTTC
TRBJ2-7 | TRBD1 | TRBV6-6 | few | CASSYSRQGPYEQYF | TGTGCCAGCAGTTACTCACGACAGGGCCCCTACGAGCAGTACTTC
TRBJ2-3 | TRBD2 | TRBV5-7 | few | CASSPPRTSAYTDTQYF | TGTGCCAGCAGCCCGCCACGGACTAGCGCCTACACAGATACGCAGTATTTT
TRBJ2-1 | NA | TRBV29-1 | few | CSVEGGGSYSEQFF | TGCAGCGTTGAGGGTGGGGGCTCCTACAGTGAGCAGTTCTTC
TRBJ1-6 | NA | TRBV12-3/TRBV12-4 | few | CASSFGGASSPLHF | TGTGCCAGCAGTTTCGGGGGCGCGTCTTCACCCCTCCACTTT
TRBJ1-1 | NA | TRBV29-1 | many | CSVGTNTEAFF | TGCAGCGTAGGGACTAACACTGAAGCTTTCTTT
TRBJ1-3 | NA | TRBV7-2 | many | CASSLQGRDTIYF | TGTGCCAGCAGCTTACAGGGGAGGGACACCATATATTTT
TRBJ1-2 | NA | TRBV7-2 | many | CASSWDSNDYGYTF | TGTGCCAGCAGCTGGGACTCGAACGACTATGGCTACACCTTC
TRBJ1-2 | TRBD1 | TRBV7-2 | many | CASSLETRGPPYGYTF | TGTGCCAGCAGCCTTGAAACCAGGGGGCCTCCCTATGGCTACACCTTC
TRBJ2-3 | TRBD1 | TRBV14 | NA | CASSRLEGAIRDTQYF | TGTGCCAGCAGCCGACTCGAGGGGGCGATTCGAGATACGCAGTATTTT
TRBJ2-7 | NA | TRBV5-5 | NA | CASSSSWGPVEQYF | TGTGCCAGCAGTTCCTCGTGGGGTCCGGTTGAGCAGTACTTC
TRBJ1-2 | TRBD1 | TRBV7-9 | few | CASTRGGGPNYGYTF | TGTGCCAGCACTAGAGGGGGCGGACCAAACTATGGCTACACCTTC
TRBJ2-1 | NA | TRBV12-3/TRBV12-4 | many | CASSDFSGPYNEQFF | TGTGCCAGCAGCGATTTTAGCGGCCCCTACAATGAGCAGTTCTTC
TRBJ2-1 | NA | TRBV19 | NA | CASSIRVEGYEQFF | TGTGCCAGTAGTATACGTGTAGAAGGATATGAGCAGTTCTTC
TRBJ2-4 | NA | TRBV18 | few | CASSGEAKNIQYF | TGTGCCAGCTCAGGGGAAGCCAAAAACATTCAGTACTTC
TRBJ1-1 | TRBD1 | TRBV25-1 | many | CASSDFGQVGTEAFF | TGTGCCAGCAGTGACTTTGGACAGGTGGGCACTGAAGCTTTCTTT
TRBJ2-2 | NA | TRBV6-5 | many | CASSSPTRARTGELFF | TGTGCCAGCAGTTCACCGACCCGGGCGAGGACCGGGGAGCTGTTTTTT
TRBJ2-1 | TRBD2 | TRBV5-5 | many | CASSLVAGSYNEQFF | TGTGCCAGCAGCTTGGTAGCGGGTTCATACAATGAGCAGTTCTTC
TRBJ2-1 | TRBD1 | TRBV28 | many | CASQKGQDYVCFF | TGTGCCAGCCAAAAGGGACAGGACTATGTTTGTTTCTTC
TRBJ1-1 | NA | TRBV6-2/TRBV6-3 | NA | CASSRPGPKNTEAFF | TGTGCCAGCAGTCGTCCGGGACCGAAGAACACTGAAGCTTTCTTT
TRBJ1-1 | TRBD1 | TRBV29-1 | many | CSVEGQGIEAFF | TGCAGCGTAGAGGGACAGGGGATTGAAGCTTTCTTT
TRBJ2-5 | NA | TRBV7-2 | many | CASSSDGETQYF | TGTGCCAGCAGCTCGGACGGAGAGACCCAGTACTTC
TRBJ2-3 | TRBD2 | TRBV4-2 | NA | CASSQQPTSGGFHTQYF | TGTGCCAGCAGCCAACAACCGACTAGCGGGGGTTTCCATACGCAGTATTTT
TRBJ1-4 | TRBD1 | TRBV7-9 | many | CASSLIQGSEKLFF | TGTGCCAGCAGCTTAATACAGGGGAGTGAAAAACTGTTTTTT
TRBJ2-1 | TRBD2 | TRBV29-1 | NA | CSVLRGGGLNEQFF | TGCAGCGTCCTCCGGGGGGGGGGATTGAATGAGCAGTTCTTC
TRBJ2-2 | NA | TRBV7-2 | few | CASSEGVNTGELFF | TGTGCCAGCAGCGAGGGAGTGAACACCGGGGAGCTGTTTTTT
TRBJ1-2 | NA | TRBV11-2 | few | CASSSNRRIYGYTF | TGTGCCAGCAGCTCTAATCGACGTATCTATGGCTACACCTTC
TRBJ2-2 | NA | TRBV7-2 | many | CASSQAVYTGELFF | TGTGCCAGCAGCCAGGCCGTTTATACCGGGGAGCTGTTTTTT
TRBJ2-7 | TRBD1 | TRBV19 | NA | CASTSGQAYEQYF | TGTGCCAGTACCTCCGGACAGGCCTACGAGCAGTACTTC
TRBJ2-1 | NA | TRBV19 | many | CASVETSIDYNEQFF | TGTGCCAGCGTGGAAACGTCCATCGACTACAATGAGCAGTTCTTC
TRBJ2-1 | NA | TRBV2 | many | CASSRYSNNEQFF | TGTGCCAGCTCGAGGTACTCCAACAATGAGCAGTTCTTC
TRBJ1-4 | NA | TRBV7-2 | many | CASSRGEGEKLFF | TGTGCCAGCAGCCGGGGGGAGGGGGAAAAACTGTTTTTT
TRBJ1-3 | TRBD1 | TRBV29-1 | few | CSVEGTAGNTIYF | TGCAGCGTTGAGGGGACAGCTGGAAACACCATATATTTT